This TCR beta chain was obtained from a study of T cells after yellow fever vaccination. For the study at large: Preparation of fractions with low cell numbers was performed using SMART-Seq v4 Ultra Low Input.

Whole-study results and caveats: There was a small share of clonotypes that showed up in both the CD4 and CD8 compartments.

TCRdb reprocessed the 5' RACE reads with MiXCR, giving one entry per CDR3 protein. Of under 300,000 distinct CDR3 sequences listed, 6% to 8% were seen once; the top ten hold 1% to 1.2%. This clonotype was picked up a small number of times. Its antigen is unknown. This receptor was obtained from a young man who received the YFV17D yellow fever vaccine. The material sequenced was CD4+ T cells sorted from PBMCs, taken on the day of the yellow fever booster vaccination.

Written as DNA, the CDR3 is TGTGCCAGCAGTTCCCGGCCAGGGGGCACAGATACGCAGTATTTT. Translating it yields CASSSRPGGTDTQYF. This chain connects TRBV6-5 to TRBJ2-3, with a tentative D call TRBD1 (6 bases). Germline CDR1 MNHEY, CDR2 SVGAGI. V lost 4 bases and J lost 1, with 12 bases in between. The CDR3 is 15 residues long.